What follows are 12 T cell receptor beta chains derived from one specimen sequenced in a study of blood T cell repertoires in COVID-19. TCRdb's copy holds only in-frame clones and misses some; the assay was immunoSEQ multiplex PCR. The repertoire holds hundreds of thousands of clones, with approximately 86% as singletons. Sequenced material: peripheral blood. Receptors were obtained from a man aged 60 to 69 who had recovered from COVID-19.

V usage is TRBV6-6 and J usage is TRBJ1-5; 7 bases are a match to TRBD1. V was clipped by 8 bases and J by 9 bases; unmatched bases: 10. Germline V gene sequence: CDR1 MNHNY, CDR2 SVGAGI (reference sequence). The CDR3 covers 13 residues. CDR3 region: CASGGQLLMPQHF. CDR3 sequence (DNA): TGTGCCAGCGGGGGACAGCTCCTCATGCCCCAGCATTTT.

Comments on this clone: Germline and junction disagree at one end, which may indicate a read error. The chain combines TRBV7-9 with TRBJ1-2; no definite D call. The CDR3 consists of 12 residues. CDR1 is SEHNR, CDR2 FQNEAQ, per germline (reference sequence). CDR3 region: CASSPIPDGRPF. CDR3 nucleotide sequence: TGTGCCAGCAGCCCAATACCCGATGGGAGACCTTTC.

This chain's CDR3 is CASSSQGPGANVLTF. CDR3 DNA: TGCGCCAGCAGCTCACAGGGTCCTGGGGCCAACGTCCTGACTTTC. V and J are TRBV5-1 and TRBJ2-6; weak D call: TRBD1 (6 bases). Trimming removed 3 bases from V and 2 bases from J, with 9 bases in between. The CDR3 loop spans 15 amino acids. Looked up from germline, CDR1 is SGHRS and CDR2 is YFSETQ. The full variable domain, with the rest looked up from reference TRBV5-1 and TRBJ2-6, is KAGVTQTPRYLIKTRGQQVTLSCSPISGHRSVSWYQQTPGQGLQFLFEYFSETQRNKGNFPGRFSGRQFSNSRSEMNVSTLELGDSALYLCASSSQGPGANVLTFGAGSRLTVL.

This chain links TRBV7-9 with TRBJ2-3, with 8 bases fitting TRBD2. J gave up 2 bases and V 3 bases, and 10 bases lay outside the gene matches. Germline V gene sequence: CDR1 SEHNR, CDR2 FQNEAQ (reference sequence). The CDR3 runs to 17 residues. The CDR3 loop is CASSFGDGGAVTDTQYF. The CDR3 DNA sequence: TGTGCCAGCAGCTTTGGGGACGGGGGGGCCGTCACAGATACGCAGTATTTT. Full variable domain (rest looked up from reference TRBV7-9 and TRBJ2-3): DTGVSQNPRHKITKRGQNVTFRCDPISEHNRLYWYRQTLGQGPEFLTYFQNEAQLEKSRLLSDRFSAERPKGSFSTLEIQRTEQGDSAMYLCASSFGDGGAVTDTQYFGPGTRLTVL.

The chain employs TRBV18 and TRBJ1-1, with D possibly matching TRBD1 (6 bases). Trimming stripped 4 bases from V and 4 bases from J, with 19 bases between. The germline CDR1 and CDR2 sequences are KGHSH and LQKENI. This CDR3 has 16 residues. The CDR3 is CASSRTSHREGTEAFF. The CDR3, as DNA: TGTGCCAGCTCACGGACCTCACACAGGGAGGGCACTGAAGCTTTCTTT.

V usage is TRBV2 and J usage is TRBJ1-2; possibly TRBD1 for D (5 bases). Trimming stripped 8 bases from V and 0 bases from J, with 19 bases between. The germline gives CDR1 SNHLY, CDR2 FYNNEI. This CDR3 is built from 16 residues. The CDR3 region has the DNA TGTGCCAGCGTAGCCTACCCGTCCAGGGCTAACTATGGCTACACCTTC. Protein sequence: CASVAYPSRANYGYTF.

The V gene is TRBV7-2, the J gene TRBJ2-2; TRBD1 matches at 9 bases. V dropped 3 bases and J dropped 7; count of bases not matched to a gene: 12. The CDR3 is 17 residues long. CDR1 and CDR2 (germline): SGHTA, FQGNSA. This CDR3 is CASSFHDRGRGDGELFF. In nucleotides, the CDR3 is TGTGCCAGCAGCTTCCACGACAGGGGGAGAGGTGACGGGGAGCTGTTTTTT.

The chain employs TRBV6-5 and TRBJ2-5, with D perhaps TRBD1 (6 bases). Germline CDR1 is MNHEY and CDR2 is SVGAGI. The CDR3 length is 16 residues. Trimming shortened V by 0 bases and J by 0 bases, and 11 bases separated the two germline ends. The CDR3 bases are TGTGCCAGCAGTTACTCTAGGGACAACCACCAAGAGACCCAGTACTTC. This encodes CASSYSRDNHQETQYF.

This chain uses TRBV6-5 with TRBJ1-2; the match to TRBD1 covers 8 bases. Losses at the gene ends were 7 bases for V and 6 bases for J; bases not matched to a gene: 10. Per the germline V gene, CDR1 is MNHEY and CDR2 is SVGAGI. The CDR3 consists of 14 residues. The DNA of the CDR3 is TGTGCCAGCACCACGTTAGGACAGGGACATGGCTACACCTTC. This encodes CASTTLGQGHGYTF.

The chain uses TRBV6-5 and TRBJ2-1, with unresolved D. Per germline, CDR1 MNHEY and CDR2 SVGAGI. V lost 6 bases and J 1 base, leaving 13 bases between the germline ends. The CDR3 has 15 amino acids. CDR3 sequence (DNA): TGTGCCAGCAGACTCCACGTAGTTTCCTACAATGAGCAGTTCTTC. Protein product: CASRLHVVSYNEQFF.

The chain links TRBV7-2 to TRBJ2-3, with D unresolved. The CDR3 is 14 amino acids. Per germline, CDR1 SGHTA and CDR2 FQGNSA. Trimming cost V 1 base and J 3 bases, with 8 bases left between them. For the CDR3, the DNA is TGTGCCAGCAGCTTAGTAGCCCAGACAGATACGCAGTATTTT. Protein sequence: CASSLVAQTDTQYF.

This clone was observed a few times. This chain connects TRBV2 to TRBJ1-3; D unresolved. The CDR3 has 15 residues. Germline lookup yields CDR1 SNHLY and CDR2 FYNNEI. V lost 6 bases and J 0 bases, leaving 12 bases between the germline ends. The CDR3 DNA follows: TGTGCCAGCAGGTTATCAGAAATCTCTGGAAACACCATATATTTT. Protein sequence: CASRLSEISGNTIYF.